This T cell receptor (beta chain) was obtained from a study of blood T cell repertoires in COVID-19. In the study overall: Acute-phase and convalescent COVID-19 samples originated in the United States, Italy and Spain. The analysed material was cDNA or gDNA that came from T cells, B-cell-depleted T cells, or PBMCs.

Authors' analysis steps: For nucleated cells, counts were estimated from reference gene primer amplification. Generated by immunoSEQ multiplex PCR, the TCRdb table keeps only in-frame clones and is missing some. V and J calls and clone size come straight from that table; D and trimming were deduced from the DNA. The sample includes 150,000 or so clones, approximately 95% of them seen just once. Enrollment of patients from Seattle took place during active infection, with longitudinal follow-up. CDR3 size: 14 residues. Germline values: CDR1 SNHLY, CDR2 FYNNEI. V was cut by 6 bases and J by 0 bases, with 8 bases left in between.

The sequencing input was peripheral blood. This receptor was identified in a woman between 55 and 75 years old with COVID-19, enrolled during active disease. The J gene is TRBJ1-4, the V gene TRBV2, with D unclear. The CDR3 sequence is CASRYTTTNEKLFF. The CDR3, as DNA: TGTGCCAGCAGGTACACAACAACTAATGAAAAACTGTTTTTT.